The rows below give T cell receptor beta chains drawn from one sample of a study of blood T cell repertoires in COVID-19. The assay was immunoSEQ multiplex PCR, and TCRdb's table has in-frame clones only and misses some. The sample holds 98,000 or so clones, around 90% seen once. The sample comprised peripheral blood. The receptor set was obtained from a human donor in a cohort sampled during active COVID-19. The CDR3 runs from the conserved cysteine through the conserved F or W. A D gene is named only where the DNA matches it firmly. Only part of the rows carry a size: once, few, many, or a class if the clone is expanded.

v_call	j_call	clone_size	d_call	cdr3_nt	cdr3_aa
TRBV10-3	TRBJ2-2	.	.	TGTGCCATCAGTGAGTTGGGGAGACTGGCCCCGAACACCGGGGAGCTGTTTTTT	CAISELGRLAPNTGELFF
TRBV7-6	TRBJ1-4	.	.	TGTGCCAGCAGCTTAGACTCTCAGGGGCGCGGAGAAAAACTGTTTTTT	CASSLDSQGRGEKLFF
TRBV30	TRBJ1-1	.	.	TGTGCCTCCCACATGAACACTGAAGCTTTCTTT	CASHMNTEAFF
TRBV2	TRBJ2-1	.	TRBD1	TGTGCCAGCAACAGGGGTTATGAGCAGTTCTTC	CASNRGYEQFF
TRBV5-1	TRBJ2-3	.	TRBD2	TGCGCCAGCAGCTTACAAGGACTAGGCCCCGTCGATACGCAGTATTTT	CASSLQGLGPVDTQYF
TRBV5-1	TRBJ1-1	.	.	TGCGCCAGCAGCCGAATCCGAACAGAGCCCAACACTGAAGCTTTCTTT	CASSRIRTEPNTEAFF
TRBV11-2	TRBJ2-7	.	.	TGTGCCAGCAGCTCTCAGGGTACCGCCTACGAGCAGTACTTC	CASSSQGTAYEQYF
TRBV6-6	TRBJ2-2	once	.	TGTGCCAGCAGTTACCTCGGGTCTCACACCGGGGAGCTGTTTTTT	CASSYLGSHTGELFF
TRBV6-5	TRBJ2-7	once	.	TGTGCCAGCACCCCGGGACATCGTTCCTACGAGCAGTACTTC	CASTPGHRSYEQYF
TRBV20-1	TRBJ1-5	few	.	TGCAGTGCTAGTCCAGGCAATCAGCCCCAGCATTTT	CSASPGNQPQHF
TRBV9	TRBJ2-7	.	.	TGTGCCAGCAGCCAGGACACCTTCGAGCAGTACTTC	CASSQDTFEQYF
TRBV19	TRBJ1-5	.	TRBD1	TGTGCCAGTAGTATCATGACAGGGGGCGGCCAGCCCCAGCATTTT	CASSIMTGGGQPQHF
TRBV2	TRBJ1-1	.	.	TGTGCCAGCAGTGAAACGGGGTTAGGAGCTTTCTTT	CASSETGLGAFF
TRBV6-6	TRBJ1-1	.	.	TGTGCCAGCAGTTACGGTGGGGCGGGAAACACTGAAGCTTTCTTT	CASSYGGAGNTEAFF
TRBV4-1	TRBJ1-3	.	.	TGCGCCAGCAGCCAAGTCCCGTGGGCAGCCCCATTCCGCCCTGGAAACACCATATATTTT	CASSQVPWAAPFRPGNTIYF
TRBV5-1	TRBJ2-1	.	TRBD2	TGCGCCAGCAGCTTGGCCGGGACTAGCGGCACCAATTATTACAATGAGCAGTTCTTC	CASSLAGTSGTNYYNEQFF
TRBV6-5	TRBJ2-1	.	TRBD2	TGTGCCAGCCGCCTAGCGGGAGCACCCTACAATGAGCAGTTCTTC	CASRLAGAPYNEQFF
TRBV7-2	TRBJ1-2	few	TRBD1	TGTGCCAGCGGAAATCGACAGGGGTCCTATGGCTACACCTTC	CASGNRQGSYGYTF
TRBV2	TRBJ1-2	few	.	TGTGCCAGCAGTCGTAGCACTGGCTACACCTTC	CASSRSTGYTF